One T cell receptor beta chain is described in this entry. The data derive from a study of shared clonotypes between healthy human individuals. CD4+ cells yielded CD45RA+ naive and CD45RA-negative memory subsets. Measured with immunoSEQ multiplex PCR; TCRdb has only the in-frame clones, and not every one. The sample contains about 1,500,000 clones, roughly 96% of which appear only once. The CDR3 is made up of 18 amino acids. Trimming removed 5 bases at V and 0 bases at J, with 20 bases between. The germline CDR1 and CDR2 sequences are SGHAT and FQNNGV. The sequence was collected from a man aged 25 to 40 in good health. The chain combines TRBV11-2 with TRBJ2-4; the D gene is possibly TRBD2 (5 bases). Sequencing was performed on naive CD4+ T cells sorted from blood. Subset of the sample: CD45RA+ positively selected. This chain's CDR3 is CASSPLPRGSKAKNIQYF. The CDR3 DNA follows: TGTGCCAGCAGCCCGCTACCTCGGGGTAGCAAAGCCAAAAACATTCAGTACTTC.